These 27 T cell receptor beta chains came from one sample sequenced in a study of T cell responses to AZD1222 COVID-19 vaccine. Sequencing used immunoSEQ multiplex PCR; TCRdb keeps in-frame clones, though not all of them. The sample has about 140,000 clones; 92% are singletons. The input for sequencing was peripheral blood, taken 28 days after the second AZD1222 dose. The receptors stem from an adult who received the AZD1222 COVID-19 vaccine.

J is TRBJ1-2 and V is TRBV6-2 or TRBV6-3; D might be TRBD1 (5 bases). Trimming took off 6 bases at V and 4 bases at J, with 9 bases between the two ends. CDR3 size: 12 residues. The germline V gene encodes CDR1 MNHEY and CDR2 SVGEGT. The CDR3 reads CASSPTVYGYTF. In nucleotides, the CDR3 is TGTGCCAGCAGCCCGACAGTCTATGGCTACACCTTC.

The chain uses TRBV4-1 and TRBJ2-7; the match to TRBD2 covers 7 bases. J gave up 2 bases and V 1 base, and 11 bases lay outside the gene matches. The CDR3 loop spans 17 amino acids. Germline CDR1 MGHRA, CDR2 YSYEKL. The CDR3 DNA reads TGCGCCAGCAGCCAAGTACTGGCGGGAGTTCGGACCTACGAGCAGTACTTC. It encodes CASSQVLAGVRTYEQYF.

J is TRBJ1-1 and V is TRBV5-6; 10 bases agree with TRBD1. This CDR3 contains 14 residues. The J segment lost 5 bases and the V segment lost 6 bases, leaving 7 bases of the junction unmatched. CDR1 is SGHDT, CDR2 YYEEEE, per germline. CDR3 protein: CASNRQGALTEAFF. Here the CDR3 DNA reads TGTGCCAGCAACAGACAGGGGGCGCTTACTGAAGCTTTCTTT.

CDR3 nucleotides: TGCGCCAGCAGCTCATATGTTGGGGGCTCCCGGACTGAAGCTTTCTTT. It encodes CASSSYVGGSRTEAFF. The V and J genes are TRBV5-1 and TRBJ1-1, with D maybe TRBD1 (6 bases). The V gene lost 3 bases and the J gene lost 5 bases, with 20 bases spanning the gap. The CDR3 is 16 residues long. Germline CDR1 and CDR2: SGHRS and YFSETQ.

This rearrangement joins TRBV7-3 to TRBJ2-7; D is uncertain. CDR3 length: 14 residues. Trimming took 10 bases from V and 2 from J, leaving 18 bases between them. The germline gives CDR1 SGHTA, CDR2 FQGTGA. The CDR3 DNA reads TGTGCCACCCTACGCCCCCCACCGGCCTACGAGCAGTACTTC. It encodes CATLRPPPAYEQYF.

There are a few counts of this clone. The CDR3 spells CASSYRGALRGGYTF. The CDR3 nucleotides are TGTGCCAGCAGTTATAGGGGGGCATTGAGAGGTGGCTACACCTTC. This sequence joins TRBV2 and TRBJ1-2; D is perhaps TRBD1 (6 bases). The CDR3 runs 15 residues. Per germline, CDR1 SNHLY and CDR2 FYNNEI. V shed 5 bases and J shed 7 bases, with 20 bases lying between them.

The rearrangement links TRBV6-5 to TRBJ2-7, with D maybe TRBD2 (6 bases). CDR1 and CDR2 (germline): MNHEY, SVGAGI. CDR3 size: 15 residues. V gave up 5 bases and J gave up 3 bases, with 17 bases separating them. The DNA for the CDR3 is TGTGCCAGCAGTCTCTCTTTTGGAGGGCTCTACGAGCAGTACTTC. It is translated as CASSLSFGGLYEQYF.

V gene TRBV28 combines with J gene TRBJ1-4, with D tentatively TRBD1 (6 bases). Germline CDR1 reads MDHEN; CDR2 reads SYDVKM. The CDR3 loop spans 15 amino acids. V was cut by 4 bases and J by 6 bases, with 15 bases left in between. The CDR3 DNA sequence: TGTGCCAGCAGTTCCACCGGGACAAACTATGAAAAACTGTTTTTT. This codes for CASSSTGTNYEKLFF.

This sequence joins TRBV19 and TRBJ1-5; D call uncertain. Germline V lookup: CDR1 LNHDA, CDR2 SQIVND (reference sequence). V lost 0 bases, J lost 5 bases, and 5 bases lay in between. The CDR3 runs to 13 residues. CDR3 residues: CASSIDPDQPQHF. CDR3 nucleotide sequence: TGTGCCAGTAGTATAGATCCAGATCAGCCCCAGCATTTT.

The chain joins TRBV3-1 (or the pseudogene TRBV3-2) to TRBJ1-1; no clear D gene. Germline loops: CDR1 LGHDT, CDR2 YNNKEL (reference sequence). CDR3 length equals 14 residues. Trimming shortened V by 0 bases and J by 11 bases, and 16 bases separated the two germline ends. CDR3 sequence: CASSQDILSDGAFF. For the CDR3, the DNA is TGTGCCAGCAGCCAAGATATATTGTCTGATGGGGCTTTCTTT.

The chain links TRBV24-1 to TRBJ1-1, with no clear D. Trimming shortened V by 9 bases and J by 1 base, and 11 bases separated the two germline ends. The CDR3 consists of 13 residues. CDR1 is KGHDR, CDR2 SFDVKD, per germline. CDR3 sequence: CATEGAGNTEAFF. In DNA, the CDR3 is TGTGCCACCGAAGGTGCGGGGAACACTGAAGCTTTCTTT.

J is TRBJ2-3 and V is TRBV4-3, with D perhaps matching TRBD2 (5 bases). Trimming removed 1 base at V and 2 bases at J, with 10 bases between. The CDR3 runs 15 residues. The V gene's germline CDR1 is LGHNA and CDR2 YSLEER. The CDR3 here is CASSQVERPTDTQYF. The CDR3, as DNA: TGCGCCAGCAGCCAAGTTGAGCGGCCCACAGATACGCAGTATTTT.

This clone was seen a single time. The CDR3 nucleotides are TGCGCCAGCAGCTTGGTTCAACAGGGTCCCGGCTCACCCCTCCACTTT. Amino acid sequence: CASSLVQQGPGSPLHF. The chain uses TRBV5-1 and TRBJ1-6; D perhaps matches TRBD1 (6 bases). This CDR3 region has 16 residues. Trimming left V 0 bases short and J 10 bases short, with 17 bases between. From germline, CDR1 is SGHRS and CDR2 YFSETQ.

The chain links TRBV5-1 to TRBJ1-1, with D possibly matching TRBD1 (6 bases). In germline, CDR1 is SGHRS, CDR2 YFSETQ. This CDR3 contains 15 residues. The V end was cut by 0 bases, the J end by 7 bases, with 16 bases between. CDR3 in amino acids: CASSLVGGLSVEAFF. As DNA, the CDR3 is TGCGCCAGCAGCTTGGTAGGGGGGCTGTCGGTTGAAGCTTTCTTT.

This chain uses TRBV18 with TRBJ2-1; TRBD1 matches 8 bases. Germline CDR1 and CDR2: KGHSH and LQKENI. This CDR3 is 15 amino acids long. J gave up 8 bases and V 3 bases, and 9 bases lay outside the gene matches. CDR3 coding DNA: TGTGCCAGCTCACCCGGTGCAGGGGGCCCCTATGAGCAGTTCTTC. This codes for CASSPGAGGPYEQFF.

V and J are TRBV21-1 and TRBJ2-7. TRBV21-1 is noted as a pseudogene. The CDR3 covers 15 residues. The CDR3 sequence is CASSCRDPKIREQYF. In DNA, the CDR3 is TGTGCCAGCAGCTGTAGGGACCCTAAAATCCGCGAGCAGTACTTC.

The chain recombines TRBV19 with TRBJ1-2; a weak D match, TRBD1 (5 bases). V gave up 5 bases and J gave up 2 bases, with 21 bases separating them. The CDR3 loop spans 17 amino acids. The germline V gene encodes CDR1 LNHDA and CDR2 SQIVND (reference sequence). The CDR3 is CASSASRGRQINYGYTF. CDR3 nucleotides: TGTGCCAGTAGTGCCTCGAGGGGCAGGCAGATAAACTATGGCTACACCTTC.

The J gene is TRBJ2-7, the V gene TRBV5-4; TRBD2 matches at 7 bases. Germline V gene data show CDR1 as SGHNT and CDR2 as YYREEE (reference sequence). This CDR3 contains 15 residues. V gave up 4 bases and J gave up 0 bases; unmatched junction bases: 7. CDR3 region: CASSMGAGSSYEQYF. In DNA, the CDR3 is TGTGCCAGCAGCATGGGAGCGGGGAGCTCCTACGAGCAGTACTTC.

J is TRBJ1-2 and V is TRBV5-6, with a weak D call TRBD1 (6 bases). Trimming stripped 4 bases from V and 12 bases from J, with 19 bases between. CDR3 length equals 13 residues. From germline, CDR1 is SGHDT and CDR2 YYEEEE. The CDR3 sequence is CASSGGTSVSNTF. CDR3 coding DNA: TGTGCCAGCAGCGGCGGGACATCGGTGTCGAACACCTTC.

This chain links TRBV6-1 with TRBJ1-2; no clear D. Trimming removed 2 bases at V and 4 bases at J, with 8 bases between. This CDR3 is 13 amino acids long. The germline V gene has CDR1 MNHNS and CDR2 SASEGT. CDR3 protein: CASSESISYGYTF. For the CDR3, the DNA is TGTGCCAGCAGTGAATCGATAAGCTATGGCTACACCTTC.

V gene TRBV20-1 combines with J gene TRBJ1-1; D perhaps matches TRBD1 (6 bases). Trimming cost V 7 bases and J 5 bases, with 11 bases left between them. The CDR3 runs to 11 residues. CDR1 is DFQATT and CDR2 is SNEGSKA in the germline V gene (reference sequence). The CDR3 sequence is CSGRGGTEAFF. The CDR3 DNA sequence: TGCAGTGGGAGGGGGGGGACTGAAGCTTTCTTT.

This chain connects TRBV7-2 to TRBJ2-7; 9 bases align to TRBD2. The CDR3 runs to 14 residues. Germline V gene data show CDR1 as SGHTA and CDR2 as FQGNSA. V shed 3 bases, J shed 5 bases, and the junction held 5 bases outside the gene matches. The CDR3 here is CASSFSGSIDEQYF. CDR3 sequence (DNA): TGTGCCAGCAGCTTTAGCGGGAGTATCGACGAGCAGTACTTC.

The V gene is TRBV7-6, the J gene TRBJ1-3, with TRBD1 identical over 7 bases. This CDR3 has 15 amino acids. V dropped 6 bases and J dropped 0; count of bases not matched to a gene: 5. The germline CDR1 and CDR2 sequences are SGHVS and FNYEAQ. Written as DNA, the CDR3 is TGTGCCAGCAGTGGACAGGCGATCTCTGGAAACACCATATATTTT. Encoded protein: CASSGQAISGNTIYF.

This clone was picked up one time. J is TRBJ2-2 and V is TRBV7-3; the D gene is possibly TRBD1 (5 bases). CDR1 is SGHTA, CDR2 FQGTGA, per germline. The ends were cut back, 2 bases at V and 7 bases at J, with 11 bases in the middle. The CDR3 length is 14 residues. CDR3 sequence: CASSLGLGDGELFF. CDR3 in DNA: TGTGCCAGCAGCTTAGGTTTAGGGGACGGGGAGCTGTTTTTT.

The sample holds a few counts of this clone. The CDR3 bases are TGTGCCAGCAGCGTAGAGCCCGGAGGGGCTATGAACACTGAAGCTTTCTTT. Amino acids: CASSVEPGGAMNTEAFF. The chain carries TRBV9 and TRBJ1-1; possibly TRBD1 for D (5 bases). V was trimmed by 0 bases and J by 0 bases, leaving 15 bases between them. The CDR3 is made up of 17 amino acids. Germline V CDR1 and CDR2: SGDLS, YYNGEE.

The J gene is TRBJ1-1, the V gene TRBV5-6, with unresolved D. Trimming pared 5 bases from V and 7 bases from J, leaving 9 bases between. Germline values: CDR1 SGHDT, CDR2 YYEEEE. The CDR3 runs 11 residues. CDR3 DNA sequence: TGTGCCAGCAGTAAAAGACTTGAAGCTTTCTTT. Its translation: CASSKRLEAFF.

The J gene is TRBJ2-5, the V gene TRBV29-1; 10 nucleotides align to TRBD2. The V and J ends lost 3 bases and 4 bases, in that order; junction bases with no gene match: 2. The length of the CDR3 is 13 residues. Per the germline V gene, CDR1 is SQVTM and CDR2 is ANQGSEA. The chain's CDR3 is CSVEASGRETQYF. For the CDR3, the DNA is TGCAGCGTTGAGGCTAGCGGGAGAGAGACCCAGTACTTC.